This TCR beta chain is drawn from a study of shared clonotypes between healthy human individuals. The repertoire was sequenced with immunoSEQ multiplex PCR; TCRdb's copy has only in-frame clones and lacks some. The table includes about 2,100,000 clones, 93% detected once. CDR1 and CDR2 (germline): MDHEN, SYDVKM. The length of the CDR3 is 15 residues. The V end lost 5 bases, the J end lost 3 bases, and 13 bases lay between the germline ends. Naive CD8 cells, CD45RO-negative and positively selected for CCR7, excluded terminally differentiated effector memory CD45RA+ cells. Sequencing used naive CD8+ T cells from PBMCs. This sequence joins TRBV28 and TRBJ1-4; maybe TRBD1 (6 bases). This TCR came from a man aged 18 to 35 in good health. Some clones in this sample may be carry-over from other donors' samples. CDR3 in amino acids: CASSPSGVPNEKLFF. Written as DNA, the CDR3 is TGTGCCAGCAGTCCGTCAGGGGTTCCTAATGAAAAACTGTTTTTT.